This entry lists 24 T cell receptor beta chains sequenced from one sample in a study of blood T cell repertoires in COVID-19. The table came from immunoSEQ multiplex PCR; TCRdb's copy has only in-frame clones and leaves some out. Here the sample spans approximately 170,000 clones, 65% to 85% being singletons. Sequences were obtained from peripheral blood. These receptor sequences come from a man aged 65 to 79 with active or convalescent COVID-19.

The chain links TRBV28 to TRBJ2-6, with unresolved D. The CDR3 loop spans 14 amino acids. The germline V gene has CDR1 MDHEN and CDR2 SYDVKM. V lost 6 bases, J lost 0 bases, and 6 bases lay in between. The chain's CDR3 is CASSRFSGANVLTF. In DNA form, the CDR3 reads TGTGCCAGCAGCCGGTTCTCTGGGGCCAACGTCCTGACTTTC.

V is TRBV27 and J is TRBJ2-5, with TRBD1 matching over 8 bases. Germline assignment: CDR1 MNHEY and CDR2 SMNVEV (reference sequence). Losses at the gene ends were 5 bases for V and 5 bases for J; bases not matched to a gene: 7. The CDR3 extends over 14 amino acids. The CDR3 region has the DNA TGTGCCAGCAGTCATCGGACAGGGCCGGAGACCCAGTACTTC. Residues: CASSHRTGPETQYF.

The chain is built from TRBV12-5 and TRBJ1-1, with D perhaps TRBD1 (5 bases). The CDR3 totals 16 residues. With 0 bases removed from V and 5 bases from J, the gap between germline ends came to 16 bases. Germline V gene data show CDR1 as LGHNT and CDR2 as FRNRAP. CDR3 region: CASGLVTAQGGTEAFF. As DNA, the CDR3 is TGTGCTAGTGGTTTGGTAACGGCCCAGGGTGGGACTGAAGCTTTCTTT.

The gene calls are TRBV10-3 and TRBJ2-5; 10 bases are shared with TRBD1. Germline V gene sequence: CDR1 ENHRY, CDR2 SYGVKD. The CDR3 sequence is 15 residues long. Trimming removed 6 bases from V and 2 bases from J; junction bases left unmatched: 6. In DNA form, the CDR3 reads TGTGCCATCAGACCGGGACAGGGGTTTCAAGAGACCCAGTACTTC. Protein sequence: CAIRPGQGFQETQYF.

The chain uses TRBV18 and TRBJ2-1, with D possibly TRBD2 on 6 matching bases. The CDR3 consists of 14 residues. Per the germline V gene, CDR1 is KGHSH and CDR2 is LQKENI. V lost 3 bases to trimming and J lost 6 bases, with 12 bases between them. CDR3 sequence: CASSPRGTVNEQFF. The CDR3 DNA is TGTGCCAGCTCACCCAGAGGGACTGTCAATGAGCAGTTCTTC.

This chain joins TRBV4-1 and TRBJ2-2; D ambiguous. V lost 4 bases and J 7 bases, leaving 13 bases between the germline ends. The CDR3 sequence is 14 residues long. Looked up from germline, CDR1 is MGHRA and CDR2 is YSYEKL. The CDR3 region has the DNA TGCGCCAGCAGCCGTCAAGGAGAGGTCGGGGAGCTGTTTTTT. It is translated as CASSRQGEVGELFF.

The chain employs TRBV29-1 and TRBJ2-3; D is unresolved. CDR3 length: 13 amino acids. The germline V and J ends were trimmed by 1 base and 4 bases, with 9 bases remaining between them. In germline, CDR1 is SQVTM, CDR2 ANQGSEA. The CDR3 bases are TGCAGCGTTGAAGGTCTAGTGGCAGATACGCAGTATTTT. Its protein is CSVEGLVADTQYF.

CDR3 amino acids: CAIRQADTQYF. In DNA, the CDR3 is TGTGCCATCCGCCAGGCCGATACGCAGTATTTT. The chain links TRBV10-3 to TRBJ2-3; D is ambiguous. Germline assignment: CDR1 ENHRY and CDR2 SYGVKD. This CDR3 contains 11 residues. V gave up 8 bases and J gave up 6 bases, with 9 bases separating them.

The rearrangement joins TRBV11-3 to TRBJ2-7; 7 bases map to TRBD1. V shed 5 bases and J 3 bases; nucleotides not matched to a gene: 7. Germline CDR1 reads SGHNT; CDR2 reads YENEEA. This CDR3 is 14 amino acids long. The CDR3 sequence is CASSPRGDSYEQYF. The DNA for the CDR3 is TGTGCCAGCAGCCCCAGAGGGGACAGCTACGAGCAGTACTTC. The full variable domain, its missing parts supplied by reference TRBV11-3 and TRBJ2-7, is EAGVVQSPRYKIIEKKQPVAFWCNPISGHNTLYWYLQNLGQGPELLIRYENEEAVDDSQLPKDRFSAERLKGVDSTLKIQPAELGDSAVYLCASSPRGDSYEQYFGPGTRLTVT.

V gene TRBV14 combines with J gene TRBJ1-1, with D possibly matching TRBD1 (5 bases). Germline V gene lookup returns CDR1 SGHDN and CDR2 FVKESK. CDR3 size: 17 residues. V was trimmed by 0 bases and J by 0 bases, leaving 14 bases between them. Here the CDR3 DNA reads TGTGCCAGCAGCCAAGAGCCGGGGGGTTGGATGAACACTGAAGCTTTCTTT. Amino acid sequence: CASSQEPGGWMNTEAFF.

CDR3 loop: CASSRREVGETQYF. CDR3 coding DNA: TGCGCCAGCAGCCGGAGGGAAGTAGGAGAGACCCAGTACTTC. J is TRBJ2-5 and V is TRBV4-1; D might be TRBD2 (6 bases). V lost 4 bases to trimming and J lost 4 bases, with 13 bases between them. CDR3 length equals 14 residues. Germline V gives CDR1 MGHRA, CDR2 YSYEKL.

V usage is TRBV28 and J usage is TRBJ2-1; 8 nucleotides align to TRBD2. Germline loops: CDR1 MDHEN, CDR2 SYDVKM. The CDR3 has 16 residues. V lost 6 bases and J lost 2; bases outside the gene matches: 9. The CDR3 bases are TGTGCCAGCAGCCTCCGAAGCGGGAGAACCTACAATGAGCAGTTCTTC. Translation: CASSLRSGRTYNEQFF.

This clone was detected only once. The CDR3 region has the DNA TGTGCCAGCAGCTTGTCCGGGACAGGGTTCGCTGAAGCTTTCTTT. Translated: CASSLSGTGFAEAFF. The chain combines TRBV12-1 with TRBJ1-1; TRBD1 is the table's D call, not checked against the DNA. TRBV12-1 is termed a pseudogene. The CDR3 length is 15 residues.

The V gene is TRBV4-1, the J gene TRBJ1-5, with D hard to call. CDR1 MGHRA and CDR2 YSYEKL come from the germline V gene. The CDR3 has 14 residues. V lost 4 bases and J lost 9, with 16 bases in between. CDR3 sequence reads: CASSPGLTRMPQHF. The DNA for the CDR3 is TGCGCCAGCAGCCCTGGACTTACTAGGATGCCCCAGCATTTT.

The genes are TRBV20-1 and TRBJ2-5; D is perhaps TRBD2 (6 bases). The CDR3 is 14 amino acids. V dropped 3 bases and J dropped 0 bases, with 11 bases sitting between them. From germline, CDR1 is DFQATT and CDR2 SNEGSKA (reference sequence). CDR3 in amino acids: CSASRGLYQETQYF. The CDR3 coding sequence is TGCAGTGCTAGTCGGGGGTTGTACCAAGAGACCCAGTACTTC.

This clone was counted between two and nine times. The chain couples TRBV28 to TRBJ2-6; TRBD1 matches at 9 bases. Germline trimming cut 3 bases from V and 2 bases from J; bases unmatched to any gene: 5. The CDR3 runs 17 residues. Per the germline V gene, CDR1 is MDHEN and CDR2 is SYDVKM. CDR3 protein: CASSLSQGAAGANVLTF. The CDR3 DNA is TGTGCCAGCAGTTTGTCACAGGGGGCGGCTGGGGCCAACGTCCTGACTTTC.

This clone came up a few times. The genes are TRBV6-5 and TRBJ1-4; tentative D call: TRBD1 (5 bases). Germline V gene data show CDR1 as MNHEY and CDR2 as SVGAGI. The CDR3 is 16 residues long. V lost 4 bases, J lost 8 bases, and 20 bases lay in between. The CDR3 DNA reads as TGTGCCAGCAGTTGGGGGGGTGAAGGGAGTGGAGAAAAACTGTTTTTT. It is translated as CASSWGGEGSGEKLFF.

This chain links TRBV5-1 with TRBJ1-1; weak D call: TRBD1 (6 bases). CDR1 and CDR2 (germline): SGHRS, YFSETQ. V was cut by 3 bases and J by 1 base, with 10 bases left in between. The CDR3 extends over 14 amino acids. The CDR3 here is CASSSWTANTEAFF. For the CDR3, the DNA is TGCGCCAGCAGCTCATGGACAGCGAACACTGAAGCTTTCTTT.

Of note for this clone: The junction shows a germline mismatch at one end, possibly a read error. The chain joins TRBV7-7 to TRBJ2-5; 12 bases fit TRBD2. Germline CDR1 reads SSHAT; CDR2 reads FNYEAQ (reference sequence). The CDR3 is 15 residues long. In nucleotides, the CDR3 is TGTGCTAGCAGCATGGGACTAGCGGGCCCCCAGACCCAGTACTTC. As protein: CASSMGLAGPQTQYF.

In its sample, this clone was seen once. V is TRBV4-3 and J is TRBJ1-2, with TRBD1 as a possible D gene (5 bases). Trimming stripped 1 base from V and 1 base from J, with 10 bases between. Germline CDR1 and CDR2: LGHNA and YSLEER. CDR3 size: 15 residues. The CDR3 DNA reads TGCGCCAGCAGCCAAGGGGGCGGGGTTAACTATGGCTACACCTTC. Translation: CASSQGGGVNYGYTF.

The rearrangement uses TRBV4-2 and TRBJ1-1; D is unresolved. Trimming removed 6 bases from V and 5 bases from J, with 19 bases in between. There are 15 residues in the CDR3. Germline V gives CDR1 LGHNA, CDR2 YNFKEQ. CDR3 bases: TGTGCCAGCAGGCCCCAAGGGCTGACGGGGACTGAAGCTTTCTTT. Its translation: CASRPQGLTGTEAFF.

The chain employs TRBV7-2 and TRBJ2-7; tentatively, D is TRBD2 (6 bases). Germline-derived CDR1 and CDR2 are SGHTA and FQGNSA. This CDR3 is 14 amino acids long. V lost 4 bases to trimming and J lost 4 bases, with 14 bases between them. This CDR3 reads CASSSQGGGYEQYF. The CDR3 nucleotides are TGTGCCAGCAGCTCCCAGGGAGGAGGGTACGAGCAGTACTTC.

The chain links TRBV7-2 to TRBJ2-1; TRBD2 agrees at 11 bases. The V segment lost 4 bases and the J segment 1 base; nucleotides outside the gene matches: 9. The CDR3 has 18 residues. Germline V CDR1 and CDR2: SGHTA, FQGNSA. The CDR3 spells CASSSTRRTSGSYNEQFF. The CDR3 DNA sequence: TGTGCCAGCAGCTCCACCCGCCGGACTAGCGGGTCCTACAATGAGCAGTTCTTC.

This chain joins TRBV7-2 and TRBJ2-2, with 8 bases identical to TRBD2. Germline V gene lookup returns CDR1 SGHTA and CDR2 FQGNSA. J was trimmed by 0 bases and V by 6 bases; bases with no gene match: 6. CDR3 length: 16 amino acids. CDR3 sequence (DNA): TGTGCCAGCAGACCCCCCGGGGGGGCGAACACCGGGGAGCTGTTTTTT. Its translation is CASRPPGGANTGELFF. Drawing the rest from reference TRBV7-2 and TRBJ2-2, the complete variable domain is GAGVSQSPSNKVTEKGKDVELRCDPISGHTALYWYRQSLGQGLEFLIYFQGNSAPDKSGLPSDRFSAERTGGSVSTLTIQRTQQEDSAVYLCASRPPGGANTGELFFGEGSRLTVL.